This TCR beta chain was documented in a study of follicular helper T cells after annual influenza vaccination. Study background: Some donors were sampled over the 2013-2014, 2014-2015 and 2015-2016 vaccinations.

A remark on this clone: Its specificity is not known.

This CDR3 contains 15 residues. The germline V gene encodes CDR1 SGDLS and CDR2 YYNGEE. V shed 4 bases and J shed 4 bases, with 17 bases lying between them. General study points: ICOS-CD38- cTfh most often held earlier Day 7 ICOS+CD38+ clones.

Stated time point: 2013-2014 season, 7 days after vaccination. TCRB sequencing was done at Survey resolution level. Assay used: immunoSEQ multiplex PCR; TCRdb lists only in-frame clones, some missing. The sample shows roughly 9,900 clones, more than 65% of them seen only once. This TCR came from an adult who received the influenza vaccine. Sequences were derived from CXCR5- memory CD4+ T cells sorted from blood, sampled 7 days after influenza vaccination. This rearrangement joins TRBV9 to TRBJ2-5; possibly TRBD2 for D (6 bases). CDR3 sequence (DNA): TGTGCCAGCAGCCCCCGGACGGGAGAGGGAGAGACCCAGTACTTC. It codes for CASSPRTGEGETQYF.